This T cell receptor (beta chain) was observed in a study of blood T cell repertoires in COVID-19. Trimming took 0 bases from V and 2 from J, leaving 8 bases between them. Germline lookup yields CDR1 GTSNPN and CDR2 SVGIG (reference sequence). The CDR3 runs 13 residues. Repertoires were generated with immunoSEQ multiplex PCR, while TCRdb's copy carries only in-frame clones and drops some. Of approximately 50,000 clones in the sample, about three quarters were seen once. This clone occurred a few times. The rearrangement joins TRBV30 to TRBJ2-7, with D unclear. This clonotype originated in a man aged 50 to 60 with active or convalescent COVID-19. The material sequenced was peripheral blood. CDR3 sequence: CAWSVSTPYEQYF. DNA of the CDR3: TGTGCCTGGAGTGTGAGTACCCCCTACGAGCAGTACTTC.